Listed below are T cell receptor beta chains from one sample, sequenced in a study of T-cell memory formation after mild COVID-19. MiXCR, run by TCRdb on the 5' RACE reads, gives a single entry per CDR3 protein. Here the sample spans around 110,000 distinct CDR3 sequences, around 12% being singletons. The sample comprised PBMCs or a T cell subset sorted from them (not recorded which). The receptors here all came from an adult woman who had mild COVID-19 (a few samples of this study predate the infection). Cell type and time point are not known. Both conserved end residues are part of each CDR3.

>TRBV27
CASSFGTGGNTEAFF
>TRBV9
CASSPDMNYGYTF
>TRBV5-1
CASSLETGTDTQYF
>TRBV4-2
CASSLRASGSETQYF
>TRBV12-3/TRBV12-4
CASSYQVNEQYF
>TRBV2
CASSDLVDDSGTSRSYNEQFF
>TRBV4-3
CASSQDKGYHNEQFF
>TRBV11-2
CASSLGGIAFF
>TRBV7-3
CASSQTEPGSNQPQHF
>TRBV9
CASSVRGSTDTQYF
>TRBV5-6
CASSLAAGGAADTQYF
>TRBV5-1
CASSSSTDTQYF
>TRBV18
CASSPPVGGTPYGYTF
>TRBV2
CASSELAGTGVPGELFF
>TRBV12-3/TRBV12-4
CASTQGLTGELFF
>TRBV7-3
CASSLMTGRGDEQFF
>TRBV7-9
CASSSVAGAGYEQYF
>TRBV4-3
CASSAATAGSYNEQFF
>TRBV15
CATQGSPGDEQYF
>TRBV12-3/TRBV12-4
CASRESLRVEDTQYF
>TRBV5-6
CASSPGAGDTQYF
>TRBV4-3
CASSQDGGRGGNEQFF
>TRBV6-6
CASSYSTADSYEQYF
>TRBV15
CATSRDLAHEQYF
>TRBV15
CATSSLAEETQYF
>TRBV24-1
CATSDPGQGGYEQYF
>TRBV20-1
CSARDLLAGGPGAYEQYF